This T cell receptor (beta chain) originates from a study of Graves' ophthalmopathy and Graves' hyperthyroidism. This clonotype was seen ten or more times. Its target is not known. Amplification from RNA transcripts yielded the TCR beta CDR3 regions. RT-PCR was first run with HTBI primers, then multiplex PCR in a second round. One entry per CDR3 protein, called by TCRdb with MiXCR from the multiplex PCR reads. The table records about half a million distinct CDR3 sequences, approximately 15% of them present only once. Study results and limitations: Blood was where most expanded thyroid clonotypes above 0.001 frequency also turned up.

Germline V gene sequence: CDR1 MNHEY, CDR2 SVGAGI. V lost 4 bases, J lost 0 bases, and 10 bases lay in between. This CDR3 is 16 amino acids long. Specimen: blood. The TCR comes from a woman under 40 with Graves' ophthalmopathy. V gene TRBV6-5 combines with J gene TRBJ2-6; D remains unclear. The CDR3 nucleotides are TGTGCCAGCAGTTCGTCGGTTGGCTCTGGGGCCAACGTCCTGACTTTC. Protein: CASSSSVGSGANVLTF.